Presented here are 27 T cell receptor beta chains from one specimen sequenced in a study of blood T cell repertoires in COVID-19 (TCRdb year 2020). The library was made by the immunoSEQ multiplex PCR assay. TCRdb holds this immuneACCESS table with in-frame rearrangements only. Some clones are missing; in checked studies, unresolved V genes explain under half, and the rest has no known cause. The table for this sample lists about 300,000 clones; approximately 90% of them were counted only once. The biggest ten clones account for roughly a tenth of the sample. Material for sequencing was PBMCs or T cells enriched from blood (not recorded which). These receptor sequences come from a woman between 18 and 30 years old who had recovered from COVID-19.

The chain employs TRBV30 and TRBJ2-2; TRBD2 matches 16 bases. V shed 0 bases, J shed 4 bases, and the junction held 8 bases outside the gene matches. The length of the CDR3 is 19 residues. The germline CDR1 and CDR2 sequences are GTSNPN and SVGIG (reference sequence). The DNA for the CDR3 is TGTGCCTGGAGTGTAGTTATGGGACTAGCGGGAGGGGGCACCGGGGAGCTGTTTTTT. This sequence encodes CAWSVVMGLAGGGTGELFF.

This clone has a single count. The CDR3 is CATSGRTGNQPQHF. The CDR3 bases are TGTGCCACCAGTGGGAGGACTGGGAATCAGCCCCAGCATTTT. The rearrangement links TRBV24-1 to TRBJ1-5; D is unresolved. This CDR3 contains 14 residues. The V gene lost 5 bases and the J gene lost 4 bases, with 11 bases spanning the gap. In germline, CDR1 is KGHDR, CDR2 SFDVKD.

The chain joins TRBV9 to TRBJ1-2, with 9 bases identical to TRBD1. This CDR3 region has 12 residues. V was clipped by 10 bases and J by 8 bases; unmatched bases: 9. Germline V gene lookup returns CDR1 SGDLS and CDR2 YYNGEE. CDR3 coding DNA: TGTGCCTCGGGACAGGGAGTAAGCGGCTACACCTTC. Translated, it gives CASGQGVSGYTF.

This clone was seen just once. The gene calls are TRBV3-1 (or the pseudogene TRBV3-2) and TRBJ2-1, with 16 bases matching TRBD2. The germline V gene encodes CDR1 LGHDT and CDR2 YNNKEL (reference sequence). This CDR3 has 14 amino acids. Trimming took 4 bases from V and 15 from J; bases not matched to a gene: 6. The CDR3 loop reads CASSPGTSGRVRFF. The CDR3 DNA reads as TGTGCCAGCAGCCCTGGGACTAGCGGGAGGGTCCGGTTCTTC.

The chain carries TRBV11-2 and TRBJ2-7, with D hard to call. Trimming took off 0 bases at V and 4 bases at J, with 10 bases between the two ends. Germline V CDR1 and CDR2: SGHAT, FQNNGV. The CDR3 loop spans 14 amino acids. This CDR3 is CASSLDPQTYEQYF. Here the CDR3 DNA reads TGTGCCAGCAGCTTAGATCCACAAACGTACGAGCAGTACTTC.

The rearrangement links TRBV15 to TRBJ1-4, with a possible D match to TRBD1 (6 bases). Germline-derived CDR1 and CDR2 are LNHNV and YYDKDF (reference sequence). Trimming removed 1 base at V and 0 bases at J, with 9 bases between. CDR3 length: 16 amino acids. This CDR3 is CATSRGDTATNEKLFF. The CDR3 region has the DNA TGTGCCACCAGCAGAGGGGACACTGCAACTAATGAAAAACTGTTTTTT.

V gene TRBV2 combines with J gene TRBJ2-5, with 11 positions matching TRBD1. Germline V gives CDR1 SNHLY, CDR2 FYNNEI. The CDR3 contains 14 residues. J gave up 5 bases and V 6 bases, and 5 bases lay outside the gene matches. The CDR3 protein is CASSWTGGMETQYF. The CDR3 nucleotides read TGTGCCAGCAGCTGGACAGGGGGCATGGAGACCCAGTACTTC.

V and J are TRBV12-3 or TRBV12-4 and TRBJ1-3; no firm D call. The ends were cut back, 6 bases at V and 4 bases at J, with 7 bases in the middle. The CDR3 consists of 12 residues. The CDR3 DNA sequence: TGTGCCAGCAGCCCCATCGGAAACACCATATATTTT. Translating gives CASSPIGNTIYF.

The table lists this clone with a few counts. This chain joins TRBV7-9 and TRBJ2-7; tentative D call: TRBD1 (6 bases). The CDR3 loop spans 12 amino acids. Germline values: CDR1 SEHNR, CDR2 FQNEAQ (reference sequence). Trimming shortened V by 5 bases and J by 5 bases, and 10 bases separated the two germline ends. CDR3 in amino acids: CASSPQGHEQYF. DNA for the CDR3: TGTGCCAGCAGCCCCCAGGGGCACGAGCAGTACTTC.

This clone was recorded only once. The gene calls are TRBV7-9 and TRBJ1-2; D ambiguous. The germline V gene has CDR1 SEHNR and CDR2 FQNEAQ (reference sequence). The CDR3 totals 17 residues. The germline V and J ends were trimmed by 4 bases and 0 bases, with 18 bases remaining between them. The CDR3 DNA reads as TGTGCCAGCAGCTCTTCCGGTGGGCTCATATCTAACTATGGCTACACCTTC. It yields the protein CASSSSGGLISNYGYTF.

The chain couples TRBV7-6 to TRBJ2-7; 7 positions agree with TRBD1. J lost 4 bases, V lost 1 base, and 7 bases had no gene match. This CDR3 comprises 15 residues. CDR1 and CDR2 from the germline V gene are SGHVS and FNYEAQ. Here the CDR3 reads CASSLGVGTVYEQYF. The CDR3 nucleotides read TGTGCCAGCAGCTTAGGGGTAGGGACAGTTTACGAGCAGTACTTC.

This clone appeared once. The V call is TRBV12-3 or TRBV12-4, the J call TRBJ2-7, with 9 positions matching TRBD1. V trimming: 5 bases; J trimming: 7 bases; junction bases outside the gene matches: 6. The length of the CDR3 is 13 residues. The CDR3 sequence: CASSILTGGEQYF. The CDR3 DNA reads as TGTGCCAGCAGTATCCTGACAGGGGGTGAGCAGTACTTC.

This clone was observed once. This chain joins TRBV9 and TRBJ1-3; 7 positions match TRBD1. V gave up 1 base and J gave up 2 bases; unmatched junction bases: 3. Germline CDR1 reads SGDLS; CDR2 reads YYNGEE. The CDR3 loop spans 15 amino acids. The CDR3 sequence is CASSVQGEAGNTIYF. For the CDR3, the DNA is TGTGCCAGCAGCGTACAGGGGGAGGCTGGAAACACCATATATTTT.

V usage is TRBV2 and J usage is TRBJ2-5, with 9 bases identical to TRBD2. The CDR3 loop spans 16 amino acids. After removal of 6 bases from V and 1 base from J, the junction contained 9 bases not matched to a gene. Germline CDR1 and CDR2: SNHLY and FYNNEI. The CDR3 nucleotides read TGTGCCAGCAGACAGGGACTAGCAGATGCCCAAGAGACCCAGTACTTC. It is translated as CASRQGLADAQETQYF.

V is TRBV9 and J is TRBJ2-1, with TRBD2 identical over 11 bases. CDR3 length: 16 residues. With V trimmed by 0 bases and J by 6 bases, 5 bases remained unmatched. Germline V gene lookup returns CDR1 SGDLS and CDR2 YYNGEE. The CDR3 region has the DNA TGTGCCAGCAGCGTAGGCCGACTAGCGGGGCTCAATGAGCAGTTCTTC. This codes for CASSVGRLAGLNEQFF. Drawing the rest from reference TRBV9 and TRBJ2-1, the complete variable domain is DSGVTQTPKHLITATGQRVTLRCSPRSGDLSVYWYQQSLDQGLQFLIQYYNGEERAKGNILERFSAQQFPDLHSELNLSSLELGDSALYFCASSVGRLAGLNEQFFGPGTRLTVL.

This rearrangement joins TRBV9 to TRBJ1-2, with D hard to call. CDR3 size: 16 residues. V lost 0 bases, J lost 2 bases, and 14 bases lay in between. Germline loops: CDR1 SGDLS, CDR2 YYNGEE. CDR3 sequence (DNA): TGTGCCAGCAGCGTAGAGGCCAGGCTTTTGAACTATGGCTACACCTTC. Translation gives CASSVEARLLNYGYTF.

On this clone: Different DNA sequences within this sample yield the same CDR3. The chain is built from TRBV27 and TRBJ1-2; 7 nucleotides match TRBD1. The CDR3 is 13 residues long. After removal of 6 bases from V and 4 bases from J, the junction contained 5 bases not matched to a gene. CDR1 is MNHEY, CDR2 SMNVEV, per germline (reference sequence). In DNA, the CDR3 is TGTGCCAGCAGCAGACAGGGAGCCTATGGCTACACCTTC. Translating it yields CASSRQGAYGYTF.

This chain uses TRBV2 with TRBJ2-5, with D possibly being TRBD1 (7 bases). V lost 4 bases and J 5 bases, leaving 17 bases between the germline ends. There are 15 residues in the CDR3. CDR1 SNHLY and CDR2 FYNNEI come from the germline V gene. The CDR3 DNA follows: TGTGCCAGCAGTGTAAACAGGGGACTTGGGGAGACCCAGTACTTC. Its protein is CASSVNRGLGETQYF.

The genes are TRBV11-1 and TRBJ1-1; D may be TRBD1 (5 bases). This CDR3 comprises 16 residues. Germline-derived CDR1 and CDR2 are SGHAT and FQDESV (reference sequence). Trimming cost V 5 bases and J 0 bases, with 16 bases left between them. The CDR3 DNA reads as TGTGCCAGCAGCCTACCCTTTCAGGGAATGAACACTGAAGCTTTCTTT. Protein product: CASSLPFQGMNTEAFF.

The V gene is TRBV4-1, the J gene TRBJ1-2; no firm D call. The germline V and J ends were trimmed by 3 bases and 8 bases, with 13 bases remaining between them. The germline V gene encodes CDR1 MGHRA and CDR2 YSYEKL. The CDR3 covers 13 residues. The DNA of the CDR3 is TGCGCCAGCAGCCATAGGTCGGCGGGGGGCTACACCTTC. This encodes CASSHRSAGGYTF.

The rearrangement links TRBV11-1 to TRBJ1-1, with 7 bases identical to TRBD1. With 5 bases clipped from V and 2 bases from J, the junction kept 11 bases outside the gene matches. Germline V gives CDR1 SGHAT, CDR2 FQDESV (reference sequence). The CDR3 is 16 residues long. The CDR3 here is CASSPLRGQLNTEAFF. The CDR3 DNA follows: TGTGCCAGCAGCCCACTTAGGGGACAGTTAAACACTGAAGCTTTCTTT.

This clone was observed a handful of times. V and J are TRBV7-9 and TRBJ1-1; D remains unclear. Germline V lookup: CDR1 SEHNR, CDR2 FQNEAQ (reference sequence). Between the trimmed V and J ends, which lost 5 bases and 1 base, there was a span of 14 bases. The CDR3 is 15 amino acids. The CDR3 loop reads CASSQLTGGNTEAFF. The CDR3 coding sequence is TGTGCCAGCAGCCAACTCACGGGAGGGAACACTGAAGCTTTCTTT.

The chain employs TRBV18 and TRBJ1-1; D unclear. V gave up 6 bases and J gave up 4 bases, with 9 bases separating them. CDR1 is KGHSH, CDR2 LQKENI, per germline. The CDR3 runs to 12 residues. CDR3 DNA sequence: TGTGCCAGCTCCGGGAGTTCCACTGAAGCTTTCTTT. The encoded protein is CASSGSSTEAFF.

The chain carries TRBV21-1 and TRBJ2-1; TRBD2 was called by the table and not checked on the DNA. TRBV21-1 is noted as a pseudogene. CDR3 length: 16 amino acids. Written as DNA, the CDR3 is TGTGCCAGCAGCTACCCCGGGACTCTACCCTACAATGAGCAGTTCTTC. Translating gives CASSYPGTLPYNEQFF.

The chain links TRBV3-1 (or the pseudogene TRBV3-2) to TRBJ1-1; no reliable D call. The CDR3 runs 15 residues. V was trimmed by 3 bases and J by 0 bases, leaving 11 bases between them. Germline CDR1 is LGHDT and CDR2 is YNNKEL (reference sequence). The DNA of the CDR3 is TGTGCCAGCAGCCACCTCGACGGGATGAACACTGAAGCTTTCTTT. Encoded protein: CASSHLDGMNTEAFF.

This clone was picked up a small number of times. The chain links TRBV5-5 to TRBJ1-3; tentatively, D is TRBD1 (5 bases). From germline, CDR1 is SGHKS and CDR2 YYEKEE (reference sequence). CDR3 size: 14 residues. The V gene lost 0 bases and the J gene lost 4 bases, with 8 bases spanning the gap. The CDR3 sequence: CASSLGDSGNTIYF. In DNA, the CDR3 is TGTGCCAGCAGCTTGGGGGACTCGGGAAACACCATATATTTT.

The chain recombines TRBV19 with TRBJ2-5; no reliable D call. The V end was cut by 9 bases, the J end by 0 bases, with 8 bases between. Germline V CDR1 and CDR2: LNHDA, SQIVND (reference sequence). This CDR3 spans 12 amino acids. The CDR3 loop is CASWAYQETQYF. Written as DNA, the CDR3 is TGTGCCAGCTGGGCGTACCAAGAGACCCAGTACTTC.